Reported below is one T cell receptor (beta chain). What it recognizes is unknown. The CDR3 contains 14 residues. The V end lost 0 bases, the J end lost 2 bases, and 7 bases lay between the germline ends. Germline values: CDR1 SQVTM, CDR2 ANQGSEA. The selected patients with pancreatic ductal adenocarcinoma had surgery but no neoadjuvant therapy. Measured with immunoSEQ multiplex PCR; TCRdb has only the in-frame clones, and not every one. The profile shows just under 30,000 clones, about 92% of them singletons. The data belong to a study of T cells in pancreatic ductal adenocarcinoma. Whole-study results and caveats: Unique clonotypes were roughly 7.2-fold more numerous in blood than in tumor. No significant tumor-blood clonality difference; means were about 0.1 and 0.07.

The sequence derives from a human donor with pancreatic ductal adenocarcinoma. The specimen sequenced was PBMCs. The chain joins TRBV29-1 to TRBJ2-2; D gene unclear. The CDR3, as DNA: TGCAGCGTTGAAGAGGCGGCCAACACCGGGGAGCTGTTTTTT. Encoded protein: CSVEEAANTGELFF.